The T cell receptor beta chain under discussion was sequenced for a study of CD8 T cells in Susac syndrome. This clonotype was seen just once. CDR1 LGHNA and CDR2 YNFKEQ come from the germline V gene. There are 14 residues in the CDR3. The ends were cut back, 1 base at V and 7 bases at J, with 13 bases in the middle. CD8+ and CD4+ T cells from blood underwent TCR beta sequencing. Relapsing-remitting disease, either stable or active, was present in the multiple sclerosis controls, who were treatment-naive patients. CD8+ and CD4+ T cells were negatively isolated; TEMRA cells were FACS-enriched. The RNA, about 0.45 to 1 ug, was put through reverse transcription using random hexamers. It was immunoSEQ multiplex PCR that amplified TCR beta CDR3 across 54 Vbeta and 13 Jbeta. Via MiXCR, TCRdb re-called the immunoSEQ multiplex PCR reads, giving one row per CDR3 protein. Among about 200,000 distinct CDR3 sequences listed, 90% to 95% were seen once.

The chain couples TRBV4-2 to TRBJ1-1, with no clear D. The TCR originated in a human donor with multiple sclerosis. Sequencing used CD4+ T cells from PBMCs. This CDR3 reads CASSQAKGGSEAFF. Here the CDR3 DNA reads TGTGCCAGCAGCCAAGCTAAGGGAGGAAGTGAAGCTTTCTTT.